Each of the 11 T cell receptor beta chains below was sequenced from the same sample in a study of cytomegalovirus exposure and HLA in healthy donors (dated by TCRdb to about 2017). The method was the immunoSEQ multiplex PCR assay. For the multiplex PCR, a mixture combining 60 forward primers for TCR Vbeta segments and 13 reverse primers for TCR Jbeta segments was used. TCRdb retrieved this table from immuneACCESS and kept in-frame rearrangements only. Not all clones are present; in checked studies, unresolved V genes account for under half, and no reason is known for the remainder. For this sample there are over 150,000 clones; more than 60% appear just once. The ten largest clonotypes hold more than 4% of the sample. Sequencing was carried out using PBMCs. These receptors all stem from a male donor in good health and CMV-seronegative.

The chain links TRBV25-1 to TRBJ2-7; TRBD1 agrees at 7 bases. The trim removed 3 bases at V and 6 bases at J, leaving 17 bases unmatched. This CDR3 is built from 17 residues. The germline gives CDR1 MGHDK, CDR2 SYGVNS. CDR3 in DNA: TGTGCCAGCAGTGAGTCCCCCTCGACAGGGATGTCAGGCGAGCAGTACTTC. Amino acid sequence: CASSESPSTGMSGEQYF.

The rearrangement uses TRBV6-6 and TRBJ2-5; D perhaps matches TRBD1 (6 bases). The V gene lost 6 bases and the J gene lost 4 bases, with 12 bases spanning the gap. The CDR3 sequence is 13 residues long. Germline values: CDR1 MNHNY, CDR2 SVGAGI (reference sequence). The CDR3 coding sequence is TGTGCCAGCAGCCTTAGGGGGAGAGAGACCCAGTACTTC. Protein product: CASSLRGRETQYF.

The chain has TRBV14 and TRBJ1-1, with 8 bases aligning to TRBD1. The CDR3 has 14 amino acids. V shed 0 bases, J shed 7 bases, and the junction held 4 bases outside the gene matches. Germline values: CDR1 SGHDN, CDR2 FVKESK. CDR3 sequence: CASSQEGTGIEAFF. DNA of the CDR3: TGTGCCAGCAGCCAAGAAGGGACAGGAATTGAAGCTTTCTTT.

A few counts support this clone. This chain joins TRBV5-5 and TRBJ1-4, with D perhaps TRBD1 (6 bases). This CDR3 has 16 amino acids. In germline, CDR1 is SGHKS, CDR2 YYEKEE (reference sequence). V gave up 0 bases and J gave up 3 bases, with 12 bases separating them. The CDR3 region has the DNA TGTGCCAGCAGCTTGGAACAGGGCGGGTCTAATGAAAAACTGTTTTTT. It specifies CASSLEQGGSNEKLFF.

Turning to this clone: Other DNA variants within this sample encode the same CDR3. The chain employs TRBV7-9 and TRBJ2-7; 8 bases are shared with TRBD2. From germline, CDR1 is SEHNR and CDR2 FQNEAQ (reference sequence). This CDR3 has 16 amino acids. With 4 bases clipped from V and 0 bases from J, the junction kept 8 bases outside the gene matches. This CDR3 reads CASSSPKSGSSYEQYF. The CDR3 bases are TGTGCCAGCAGCTCCCCCAAGAGCGGGAGCTCCTACGAGCAGTACTTC.

This clone was counted between two and nine times. The chain employs TRBV5-4 and TRBJ2-5; the match to TRBD2 covers 8 bases. The CDR3 totals 15 residues. CDR1 is SGHNT, CDR2 YYREEE, per germline (reference sequence). V lost 4 bases and J lost 2; bases outside the gene matches: 7. The CDR3 DNA sequence: TGTGCCAGCAGCCCATTAGCGGGGAAACAAGAGACCCAGTACTTC. Translation gives CASSPLAGKQETQYF.

The chain uses TRBV29-1 and TRBJ1-2; weak D call: TRBD1 (6 bases). CDR1 and CDR2 from the germline V gene are SQVTM and ANQGSEA. Trimming removed 0 bases from V and 2 bases from J, with 19 bases in between. CDR3 length equals 17 residues. CDR3 amino acids: CSVEDFSGGRGNYGYTF. The CDR3 DNA follows: TGCAGCGTTGAAGATTTTTCAGGCGGCAGGGGAAACTATGGCTACACCTTC.

This clone was detected a few times. The chain links TRBV2 to TRBJ1-6; tentatively, D is TRBD1 (6 bases). Trimming removed 6 bases at V and 7 bases at J, with 19 bases between. The CDR3 extends over 16 amino acids. Germline CDR1 and CDR2: SNHLY and FYNNEI. The CDR3 DNA is TGTGCCAGCAGAAGTCCGGGACAAGCTTTCAATTCACCCCTCCACTTT. It translates to CASRSPGQAFNSPLHF.

A single count supports this clone. The gene calls are TRBV5-5 and TRBJ1-5; D not certain. From germline, CDR1 is SGHKS and CDR2 YYEKEE (reference sequence). This CDR3 contains 12 residues. Trimming removed 4 bases from V and 3 bases from J, with 5 bases in between. The CDR3 DNA reads as TGTGCCAGCAGCCAAAACAATCAGCCCCAGCATTTT. Its protein is CASSQNNQPQHF.

The chain has TRBV5-6 and TRBJ2-5; D gene uncertain. Matching the DNA end better, TRBJ2-7 makes the J call doubtful. CDR1 is SGHDT, CDR2 YYEEEE, per germline. The CDR3 is made up of 13 amino acids. The CDR3 DNA reads as TGTGCCAACAGTTTCCGGAGCTCCTACGAGCAGTACTTC. It specifies CANSFRSSYEQYF.

The J gene is TRBJ2-2, the V gene TRBV7-6, with TRBD2 matching over 8 bases. Per germline, CDR1 SGHVS and CDR2 FNYEAQ. The CDR3 has 17 amino acids. With 5 bases clipped from V and 3 bases from J, the junction kept 11 bases outside the gene matches. The CDR3 spells CASSPPGGEVHTGELFF. CDR3 in DNA: TGTGCCAGCAGCCCCCCGGGAGGGGAAGTTCACACCGGGGAGCTGTTTTTT.